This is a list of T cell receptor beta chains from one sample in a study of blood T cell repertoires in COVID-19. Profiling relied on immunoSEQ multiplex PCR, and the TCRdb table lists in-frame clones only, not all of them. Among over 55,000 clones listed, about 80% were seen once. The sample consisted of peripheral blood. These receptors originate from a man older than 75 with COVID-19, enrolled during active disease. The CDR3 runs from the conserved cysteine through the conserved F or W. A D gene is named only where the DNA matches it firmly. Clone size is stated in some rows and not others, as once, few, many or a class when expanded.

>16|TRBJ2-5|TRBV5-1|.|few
TGCGCCAGCAGCTTGGGTAGGGGTGGACCTCAAGAGACCCAGTACTTC
CASSLGRGGPQETQYF
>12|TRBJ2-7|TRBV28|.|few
TGTGCCAGCAGCCGTCTCGGTGGCGAGCAGTACTTC
CASSRLGGEQYF
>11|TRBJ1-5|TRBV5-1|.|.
TGCGCCAGCCCTGGACGGGGGGTGCAGCATTTT
CASPGRGVQHF
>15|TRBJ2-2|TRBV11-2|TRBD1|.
TGTGCCAGCAGCTTGGGGACAGGGGATACCGGGGAGCTGTTTTTT
CASSLGTGDTGELFF
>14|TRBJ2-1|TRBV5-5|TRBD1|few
TGTGCCAGCAGCTTTAACAGGGGCGGCAATGAGCAGTTCTTC
CASSFNRGGNEQFF
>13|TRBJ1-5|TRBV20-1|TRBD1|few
TGCAGTGCTAGTAGACAGGGTGTTCAGCCCCAGCATTTT
CSASRQGVQPQHF
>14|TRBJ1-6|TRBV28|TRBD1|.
TGTGCCAGCATTGAGGGGGCGCGTAATTCACCCCTCCACTTT
CASIEGARNSPLHF
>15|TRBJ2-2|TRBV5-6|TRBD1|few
TGTGCCAGCAGCTTCGGGACAGCCAACACCGGGGAGCTGTTTTTT
CASSFGTANTGELFF
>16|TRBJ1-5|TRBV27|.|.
TGTGCCAGCAGTATCTATAGCGACGGAAGCAATCAGCCCCAGCATTTT
CASSIYSDGSNQPQHF
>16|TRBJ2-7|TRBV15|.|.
TGTGCCACCAGTTTACATATACAGGGATACTCCTACGAGCAGTACTTC
CATSLHIQGYSYEQYF
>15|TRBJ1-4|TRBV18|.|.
TGTGCCAGCTCTCCAGTCGCAGCAACTAATGAAAAACTGTTTTTT
CASSPVAATNEKLFF
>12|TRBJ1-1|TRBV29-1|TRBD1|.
TGCAGCGCTAGACAGGGTACGACTGAAGCTTTCTTT
CSARQGTTEAFF
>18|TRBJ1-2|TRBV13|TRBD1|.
TGTGCCAGCAGCGTGCCCGGACAGGGGGCTGCTCCTAACTATGGCTACACCTTC
CASSVPGQGAAPNYGYTF
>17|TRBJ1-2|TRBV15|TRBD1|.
TGTGCCACCAGCAGAGATCAAGGAGAGGGGGCGAGCTATGGCTACACCTTC
CATSRDQGEGASYGYTF
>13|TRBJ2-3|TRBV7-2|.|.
TGTGCCAGCAGCCCATCCGGGACAGATACGCAGTATTTT
CASSPSGTDTQYF
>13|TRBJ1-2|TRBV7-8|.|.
TGTGCCAGCAGCTCCCGAGTCGTCTATGGCTACACCTTC
CASSSRVVYGYTF
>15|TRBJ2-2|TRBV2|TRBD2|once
TGTGCCAGCAGTGATATAGCGGGGGGAACCGGGGAGCTGTTTTTT
CASSDIAGGTGELFF
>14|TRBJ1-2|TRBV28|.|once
TGTGCCACGGAGGACAGCCGGTCTAACTATGGCTACACCTTC
CATEDSRSNYGYTF
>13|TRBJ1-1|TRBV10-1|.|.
TGCGCCAGCAGTGAGCAGGGCCCGGATGAAGCTTTCTTT
CASSEQGPDEAFF
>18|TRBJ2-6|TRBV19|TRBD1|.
TGTGCCAGTAGTATACTCCGGACAGGTTGGTCTGGGGCCAACGTCCTGACTTTC
CASSILRTGWSGANVLTF
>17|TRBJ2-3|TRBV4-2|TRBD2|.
TGTGCCAGCAGCCAAGATCCAGCGGGGGGGCCACCAGATACGCAGTATTTT
CASSQDPAGGPPDTQYF
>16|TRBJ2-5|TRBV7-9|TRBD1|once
TGTGCCAGCAGCCTCCTCGGACAGGGGGACGGAAAGACCCAGTACTTC
CASSLLGQGDGKTQYF
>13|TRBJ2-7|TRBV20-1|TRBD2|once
TGCAGTGCTAGTCGCACTAGCGGCTACGAGCAGTACTTC
CSASRTSGYEQYF
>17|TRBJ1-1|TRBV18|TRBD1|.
TGTGCCAGCTCACCACAAGGGGACAGGGGCATGAACACTGAAGCTTTCTTT
CASSPQGDRGMNTEAFF
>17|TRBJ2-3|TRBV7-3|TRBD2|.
TGTGCCAGCAGCTCTGGACTAGCGGGCCAAGCCACAGATACGCAGTATTTT
CASSSGLAGQATDTQYF
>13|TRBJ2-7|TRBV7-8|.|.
TGTGCCAGCAGCATTAGCGGAAACTACGAGCAGTACTTC
CASSISGNYEQYF
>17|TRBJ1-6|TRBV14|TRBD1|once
TGTGCCAGCAGCCTCGGGACAGGGAGGTTTCCTAATTCACCCCTCCACTTT
CASSLGTGRFPNSPLHF
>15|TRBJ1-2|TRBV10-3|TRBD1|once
TGTGCCATCAGTGATATAGGACAGGAGATCTATGGCTACACCTTC
CAISDIGQEIYGYTF
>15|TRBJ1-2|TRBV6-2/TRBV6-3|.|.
TGTGCCAGCAGTTACCGCGACCCGCCCCAGGATGGCTACACCTTC
CASSYRDPPQDGYTF
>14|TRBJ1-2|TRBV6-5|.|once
TGTGCCAGCATCGAAGAGGGGGGGGGCCTAGGCTACACCTTC
CASIEEGGGLGYTF
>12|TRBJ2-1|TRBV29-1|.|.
TGCAGCGTCCTAAGGGGATCCAATGAGCAGTTCTTC
CSVLRGSNEQFF
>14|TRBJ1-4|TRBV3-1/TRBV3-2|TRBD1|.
TGTGCCAGCAGCCGACAGGGCGGCAATGAAAAACTGTTTTTT
CASSRQGGNEKLFF
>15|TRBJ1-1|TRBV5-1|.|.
TGCGCCAGCACCCCCCGGGGGGATGTCGGAACTGAAGCTTTCTTT
CASTPRGDVGTEAFF
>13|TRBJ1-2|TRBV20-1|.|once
TGCAGTGCTAGTCCAGGGGTGGACTATGGCTACACCTTC
CSASPGVDYGYTF
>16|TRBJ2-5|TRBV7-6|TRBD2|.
TGTGCCAGCACCTATCGTTTGACTAGCGGGAGGGAGACCCAGTACTTC
CASTYRLTSGRETQYF
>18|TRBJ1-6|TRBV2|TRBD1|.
TGTGCCAGCAGCTCCTCCGGGACAGGGGAGGCGAATAATTCACCCCTCCACTTT
CASSSSGTGEANNSPLHF
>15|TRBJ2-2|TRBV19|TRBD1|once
TGTGCCAGTAGTAACCGGGACAGGGGTGACGGGGAGCTGTTTTTT
CASSNRDRGDGELFF
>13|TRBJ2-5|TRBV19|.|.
TGTGCCAGTAGTACCTCGGGGCAAGAGACCCAGTACTTC
CASSTSGQETQYF
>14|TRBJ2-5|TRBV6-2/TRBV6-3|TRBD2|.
TGTGCCAGCAGCCAAACTAGCGCGAGAGAGACCCAGTACTTC
CASSQTSARETQYF
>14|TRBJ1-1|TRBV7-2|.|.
TGTGCCAGCAGCTTAGAACAGGGACACACTGAAGCTTTCTTT
CASSLEQGHTEAFF
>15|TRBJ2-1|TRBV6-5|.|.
TGTGCCAGCAGTCCTCGGGGGGCCGGTTGGGATGAGCAGTTCTTC
CASSPRGAGWDEQFF
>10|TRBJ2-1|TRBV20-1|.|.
TGCAGTGCTAGAGGAGGTGAGCAGTTCTTC
CSARGGEQFF
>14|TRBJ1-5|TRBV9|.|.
TGTGCCAGCAGCGTAGGCAGTCGTAGCGGGCCCCAGCATTTT
CASSVGSRSGPQHF
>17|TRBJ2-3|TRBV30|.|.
TGTGCACAGCCGGGACTCGAATCATACCCTAGCACAGATACGCAGTATTTT
CAQPGLESYPSTDTQYF
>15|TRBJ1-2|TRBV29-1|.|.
TGCAGCGTTGAAGACCAGGCCCTGGGCTTCTATGGCTACACCTTC
CSVEDQALGFYGYTF
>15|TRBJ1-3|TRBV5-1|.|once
TGCGCCAGCAGCTTACAAACAGGGACTGGAAACACCATATATTTT
CASSLQTGTGNTIYF
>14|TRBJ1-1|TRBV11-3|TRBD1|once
TGTGCCAGCAGCTTAGGTCCAGGGGGGACTGAAGCTTTCTTT
CASSLGPGGTEAFF
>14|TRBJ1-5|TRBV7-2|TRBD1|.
TGTGCCAGCAGCTCCGCGACAGGGCATCAGCCCCAGCATTTT
CASSSATGHQPQHF